A selection of T cell receptor beta chains follows, all from one sample in a study of blood T cells in healthy people across ages. TCRdb re-called the 5' RACE reads through MiXCR, storing one row per CDR3 protein. The data show 650,000 to 800,000 distinct CDR3 sequences, around 42% seen once. Sequencing was performed on blood. The origin of the receptors is a man in his 60s in good health. CDR3s leave out the opening cysteine and the closing phenylalanine or tryptophan.

cdr3_length j_call v_call cdr3_aa
13 TRBJ2-1 TRBV11-2 ASGLQTWAGNEQF
12 TRBJ2-1 TRBV20-1 SAPGQGASSEQF
12 TRBJ1-6 TRBV7-3 ASRKGLDNSPLH
13 TRBJ2-1 TRBV28 ASSANRDSSYEQF
10 TRBJ2-3 TRBV5-1 ASSLAENTQY
8 TRBJ1-2 TRBV12-3/TRBV12-4 ASRGWDYT
12 TRBJ2-7 TRBV19 ASTDQGAGDEQY
17 TRBJ1-2 TRBV5-6 ASRWSGTDRLSVAYGYT
9 TRBJ1-3 TRBV29-1 SGELGNTIY
12 TRBJ2-5 TRBV6-2/TRBV6-3 ASSLAGWKETQY
13 TRBJ1-2 TRBV5-1 ASSLGHAPNYGYT
14 TRBJ1-2 TRBV12-3/TRBV12-4 ASSLGTGEAYYGYT
13 TRBJ1-2 TRBV4-1 ASSQDRDTNYGYT
13 TRBJ2-3 TRBV6-6 ASRAASAPRDTQY
12 TRBJ2-1 TRBV20-1 SARGSGGAFEQF
11 TRBJ1-5 TRBV7-2 ASSPGSWQPQH
13 TRBJ2-1 TRBV7-9 ASSSPTSSYNEQF